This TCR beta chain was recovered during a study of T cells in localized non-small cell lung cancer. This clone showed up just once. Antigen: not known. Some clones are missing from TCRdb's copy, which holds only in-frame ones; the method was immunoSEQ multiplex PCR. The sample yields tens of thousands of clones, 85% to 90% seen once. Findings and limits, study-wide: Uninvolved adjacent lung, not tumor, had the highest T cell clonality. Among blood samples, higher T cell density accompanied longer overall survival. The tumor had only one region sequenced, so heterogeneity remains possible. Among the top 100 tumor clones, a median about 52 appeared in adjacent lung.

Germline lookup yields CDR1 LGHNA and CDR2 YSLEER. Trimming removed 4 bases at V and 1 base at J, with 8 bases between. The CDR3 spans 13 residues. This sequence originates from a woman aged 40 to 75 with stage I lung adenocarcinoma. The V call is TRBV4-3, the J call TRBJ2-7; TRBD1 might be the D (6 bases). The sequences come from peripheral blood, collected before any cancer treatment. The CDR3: CASSRGQSYEQYF. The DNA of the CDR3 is TGCGCCAGCAGCCGGGGACAATCCTACGAGCAGTACTTC.